The 5 T cell receptor beta chains presented below share a single source sample, sequenced in a study of T-cell memory formation after mild COVID-19. Via MiXCR, TCRdb re-called the 5' RACE reads, giving one row per CDR3 protein. The sample gives some 440,000 distinct CDR3 sequences, 20% to 30% of which show up once; under 15% is in the top ten. The specimen was PBMCs or a T cell subset sorted from them (not recorded which). Receptors originate from an adult woman who had mild COVID-19 (a few samples of this study predate the infection). Cell type and time point are not known.

This clonotype was seen more than once but under ten times. V and J are TRBV29-1 and TRBJ1-2; D is unclear. Germline CDR1 SQVTM, CDR2 ANQGSEA. The germline V and J ends were trimmed by 4 bases and 4 bases, with 13 bases remaining between them. The CDR3 loop spans 13 amino acids. The CDR3 DNA sequence: TGCAGCGTTGTACTCCCAGTCTCCTATGGCTACACCTTC. Translated: CSVVLPVSYGYTF.

The rearrangement uses TRBV29-1 and TRBJ2-1; TRBD2 might be the D (7 bases). Trimming cost V 6 bases and J 8 bases, with 23 bases left between them. This CDR3 region has 15 residues. The germline gives CDR1 SQVTM, CDR2 ANQGSEA. The CDR3 sequence: CSVALGAGVGDEQFF. The CDR3 DNA follows: TGCAGCGTGGCTCTGGGGGCGGGAGTAGGCGATGAGCAGTTCTTC.

The rearrangement joins TRBV11-2 to TRBJ2-2, with 7 bases matching TRBD1. Germline CDR1 is SGHAT and CDR2 is FQNNGV. The trim removed 1 base at V and 3 bases at J, leaving 5 bases unmatched. This CDR3 contains 16 residues. Here the CDR3 DNA reads TGTGCCAGCAGCTTAGGGAGAGGGGGCGACACCGGGGAGCTGTTTTTT. This codes for CASSLGRGGDTGELFF.

Only one count was recorded for this clonotype. The gene calls are TRBV27 and TRBJ1-5; D is undetermined. V was pared by 4 bases and J by 0 bases, with 10 bases between. Germline assignment: CDR1 MNHEY and CDR2 SMNVEV (reference sequence). The CDR3 runs 15 residues. The CDR3 sequence is CASSSIGYSNQPQHF. CDR3 nucleotide sequence: TGTGCCAGCAGTTCGATCGGTTATAGCAATCAGCCCCAGCATTTT.

The chain carries TRBV11-2 and TRBJ2-2; D assignment may be TRBD1 or TRBD2 (5 bases each). The ends were cut back, 6 bases at V and 7 bases at J, with 15 bases in the middle. This CDR3 is 14 amino acids long. The germline V gene has CDR1 SGHAT and CDR2 FQNNGV. CDR3 nucleotides: TGTGCCAGCAGACCTCCGGGACCCCTCGGGGAGCTGTTTTTT. This codes for CASRPPGPLGELFF.